The TCR beta chain described here comes from a study of naive and memory T cell subsets. Study results and limitations: In CD4 and CD8 cells, diversity dropped from naive through EMRA.

The beta constant-region primer was an equimolar mix of two oligonucleotides covering TRBC1 and TRBC2. An oligonucleotide with the SP2 primer and a 12-nucleotide UMI was ligated to the cDNA 3' end. TCRdb reprocessed the UMI-ligation and nested PCR reads with MiXCR, giving one entry per CDR3 protein. The sample records around 31,000 distinct CDR3 sequences, about 10% being singletons. Germline values: CDR1 SGHAT, CDR2 FQNNGV. The V and J ends lost 5 bases and 2 bases respectively, with 9 bases between them. The CDR3 sequence is 13 residues long. Cells stained for CD3, CD4, CD8, CD45RA and CD27 were sorted into four subsets. EMRA cells were CD45RA+CD27-, and effector memory cells CD45RA-CD27-. Concerning this clonotype itself: Its matching antigen is unknown.

Material: effector memory CD4+ T cells from blood. Indicated subset: effector memory, CD45RA- CD27-. The receptor was derived from a human donor in good health. The chain links TRBV11-2 to TRBJ2-5, with D perhaps TRBD2 (6 bases). For the CDR3, the DNA is TGTGCCAGCAGCCGGAGGGATCAAGAGACCCAGTACTTC. Residues: CASSRRDQETQYF. The variable domain in full, completed from reference TRBV11-2 and TRBJ2-5, reads EAGVAQSPRYKIIEKRQSVAFWCNPISGHATLYWYQQILGQGPKLLIQFQNNGVVDDSQLPKDRFSAERLKGVDSTLKIQPAKLEDSAVYLCASSRRDQETQYFGPGTRLLVL.